The sequence of this T cell receptor beta chain was determined in a study of blood T cell repertoires in COVID-19. Study-level information: The samples span acute and convalescent COVID-19 from the United States, Italy and Spain. PBMCs, B-cell-depleted T cells, or T cells were the source of the cDNA or gDNA that made up the material.

Original data processing: Reference gene primers were amplified, and this amplification served to estimate nucleated cell counts. Sequencing was performed with immunoSEQ multiplex PCR; in TCRdb, only in-frame clones are kept and a portion is missing. V and J calls and clone size are as listed in that table; D and trimming were resolved from the DNA. This sample has about 240,000 clones, with about 80% found just once. Germline CDR1 and CDR2: SGHRS and YFSETQ. The V and J ends lost 8 bases and 4 bases respectively, with 15 bases between them. This CDR3 comprises 13 residues. V usage is TRBV5-1 and J usage is TRBJ1-2; D is possibly TRBD1 (5 bases). Material: peripheral blood. The receptor was isolated from a woman older than 75 with acute or convalescent COVID-19. The CDR3 is CASRDSESYGYTF. The DNA of the CDR3 is TGCGCCAGTCGGGACTCCGAATCCTATGGCTACACCTTC.